This T cell receptor beta chain was sequenced during a study of blood T cell repertoires in COVID-19. Background on the study: There were acute and convalescent COVID-19 samples, and they came from the United States, Italy and Spain. T cells, B-cell-depleted T cells, or PBMCs provided the cDNA or gDNA that served as material.

Authors' analysis steps: Counts of nucleated cells, estimated from reference gene primer amplification, were obtained. Here immunoSEQ multiplex PCR was the method, and the copy in TCRdb shows in-frame clones only, minus some. That table is the source of V, J and clone size, and D and trimming were worked out from the DNA. The sample yields about 400,000 clones, about 89% seen once. The sequence was obtained from a man aged 40-50 years with acute or convalescent COVID-19. Material: peripheral blood.

In DNA, the CDR3 is TGTGCCAGCAGGGCGCAGGGATTAGGGCAGCCCCAGCATTTT. Translation gives CASRAQGLGQPQHF. The chain carries TRBV6-5 and TRBJ1-5; perhaps TRBD1 as D (5 bases). The CDR3 runs 14 residues. V was trimmed by 6 bases and J by 7 bases, leaving 16 bases between them. The germline CDR1 and CDR2 sequences are MNHEY and SVGAGI.